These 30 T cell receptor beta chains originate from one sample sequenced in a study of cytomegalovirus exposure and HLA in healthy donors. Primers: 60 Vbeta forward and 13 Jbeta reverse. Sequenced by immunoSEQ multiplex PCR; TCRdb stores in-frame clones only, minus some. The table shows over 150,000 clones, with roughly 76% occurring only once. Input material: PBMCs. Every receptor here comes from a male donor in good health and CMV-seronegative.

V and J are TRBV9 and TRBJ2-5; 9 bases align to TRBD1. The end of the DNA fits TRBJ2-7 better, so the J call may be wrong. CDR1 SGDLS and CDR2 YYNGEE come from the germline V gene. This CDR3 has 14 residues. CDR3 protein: CASSVGQGGYEQYF. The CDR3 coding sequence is TGTGCCAGCAGCGTAGGACAGGGGGGCTACGAGCAGTACTTC.

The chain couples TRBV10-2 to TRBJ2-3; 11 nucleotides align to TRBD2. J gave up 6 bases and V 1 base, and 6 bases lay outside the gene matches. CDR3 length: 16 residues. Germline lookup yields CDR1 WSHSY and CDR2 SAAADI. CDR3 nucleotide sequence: TGCGCCAGCAGTGAGTGGACTAGCGGGTTTTCCGATACGCAGTATTTT. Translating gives CASSEWTSGFSDTQYF.

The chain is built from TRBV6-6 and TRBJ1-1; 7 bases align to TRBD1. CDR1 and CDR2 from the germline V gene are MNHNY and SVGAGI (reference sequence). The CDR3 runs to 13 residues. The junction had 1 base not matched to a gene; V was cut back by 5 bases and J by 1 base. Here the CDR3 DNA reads TGTGCCAGCAGTCGGGACAGGAACACTGAAGCTTTCTTT. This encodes CASSRDRNTEAFF.

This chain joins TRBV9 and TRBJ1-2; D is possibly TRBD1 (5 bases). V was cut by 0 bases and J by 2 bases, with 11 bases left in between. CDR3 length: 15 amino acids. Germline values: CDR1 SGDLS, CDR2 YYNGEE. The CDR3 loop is CASSVDQGRNYGYTF. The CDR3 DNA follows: TGTGCCAGCAGCGTAGACCAGGGAAGGAACTATGGCTACACCTTC. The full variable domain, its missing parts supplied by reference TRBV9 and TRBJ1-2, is DSGVTQTPKHLITATGQRVTLRCSPRSGDLSVYWYQQSLDQGLQFLIQYYNGEERAKGNILERFSAQQFPDLHSELNLSSLELGDSALYFCASSVDQGRNYGYTFGSGTRLTVV.

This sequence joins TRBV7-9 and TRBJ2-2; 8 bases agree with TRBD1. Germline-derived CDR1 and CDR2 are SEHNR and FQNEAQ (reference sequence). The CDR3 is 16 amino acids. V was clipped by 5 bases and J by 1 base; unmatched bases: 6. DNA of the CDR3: TGTGCCAGCAGCCCTTGGACAGGGAAGAACACCGGGGAGCTGTTTTTT. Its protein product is CASSPWTGKNTGELFF.

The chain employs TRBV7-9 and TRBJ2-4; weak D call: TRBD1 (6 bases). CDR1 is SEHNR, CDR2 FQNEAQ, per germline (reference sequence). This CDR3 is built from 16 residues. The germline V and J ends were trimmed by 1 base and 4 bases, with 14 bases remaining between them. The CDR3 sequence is CASSLVRDTVKNIQYF. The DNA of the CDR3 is TGTGCCAGCAGCTTAGTCCGGGACACGGTTAAAAACATTCAGTACTTC.

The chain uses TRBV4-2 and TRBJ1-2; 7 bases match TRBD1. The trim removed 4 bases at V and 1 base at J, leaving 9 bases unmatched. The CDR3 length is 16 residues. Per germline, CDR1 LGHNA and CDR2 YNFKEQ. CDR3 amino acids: CASSPQGREFNYGYTF. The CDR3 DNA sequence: TGTGCCAGCAGCCCACAGGGGCGAGAGTTTAACTATGGCTACACCTTC.

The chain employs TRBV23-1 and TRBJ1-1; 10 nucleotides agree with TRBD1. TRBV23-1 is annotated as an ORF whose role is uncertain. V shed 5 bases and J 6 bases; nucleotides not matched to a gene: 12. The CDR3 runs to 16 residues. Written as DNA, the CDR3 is TGCGCCAGCAGTAAACCGACAGGGGGCGCGGTAGCTGAAGCTTTCTTT. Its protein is CASSKPTGGAVAEAFF.

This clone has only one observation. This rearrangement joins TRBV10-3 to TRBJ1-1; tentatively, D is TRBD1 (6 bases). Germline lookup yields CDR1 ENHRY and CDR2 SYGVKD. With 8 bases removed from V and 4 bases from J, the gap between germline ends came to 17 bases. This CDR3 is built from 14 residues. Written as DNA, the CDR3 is TGTGCCATCCGGGAACAGGGTGGTGTCACTGAAGCTTTCTTT. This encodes CAIREQGGVTEAFF.

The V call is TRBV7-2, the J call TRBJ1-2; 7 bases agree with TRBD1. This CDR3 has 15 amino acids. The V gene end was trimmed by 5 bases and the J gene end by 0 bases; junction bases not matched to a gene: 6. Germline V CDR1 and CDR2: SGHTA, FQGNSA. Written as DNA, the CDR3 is TGTGCCAGCAGCAACTACAGGGGCCCTAACTATGGCTACACCTTC. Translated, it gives CASSNYRGPNYGYTF.

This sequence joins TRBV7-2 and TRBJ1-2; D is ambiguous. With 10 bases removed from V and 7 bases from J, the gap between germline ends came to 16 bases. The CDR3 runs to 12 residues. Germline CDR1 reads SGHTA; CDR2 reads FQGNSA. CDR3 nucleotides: TGTGCCAACCTGACCCCGGGAGGTGGCTACACCTTC. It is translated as CANLTPGGGYTF.

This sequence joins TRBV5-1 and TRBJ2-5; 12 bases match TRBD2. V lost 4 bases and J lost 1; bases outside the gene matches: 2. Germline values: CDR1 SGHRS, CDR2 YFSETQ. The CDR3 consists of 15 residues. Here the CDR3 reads CASSRTSGVQETQYF. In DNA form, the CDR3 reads TGCGCCAGCAGCCGGACTAGCGGGGTCCAAGAGACCCAGTACTTC.

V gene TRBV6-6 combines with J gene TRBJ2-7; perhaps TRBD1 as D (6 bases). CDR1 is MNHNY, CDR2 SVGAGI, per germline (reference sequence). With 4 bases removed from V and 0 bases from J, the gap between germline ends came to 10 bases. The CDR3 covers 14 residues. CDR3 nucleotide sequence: TGTGCCAGCAGTTCCGTACAGGGCTCCTACGAGCAGTACTTC. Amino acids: CASSSVQGSYEQYF.

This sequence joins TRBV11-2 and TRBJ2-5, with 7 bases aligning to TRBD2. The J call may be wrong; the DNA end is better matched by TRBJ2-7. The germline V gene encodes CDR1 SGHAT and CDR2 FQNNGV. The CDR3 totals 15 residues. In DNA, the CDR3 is TGTGCCAGCAGCTTAGTGCAAGCGGGGAGGAACGAGCAGTACTTC. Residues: CASSLVQAGRNEQYF.

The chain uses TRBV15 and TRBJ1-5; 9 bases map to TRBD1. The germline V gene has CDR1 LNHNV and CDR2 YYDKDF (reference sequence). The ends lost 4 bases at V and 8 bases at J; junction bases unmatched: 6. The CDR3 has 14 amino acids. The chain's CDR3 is CATSIGQGSEPQHF. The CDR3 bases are TGTGCCACCAGCATCGGACAGGGGAGCGAGCCCCAGCATTTT.

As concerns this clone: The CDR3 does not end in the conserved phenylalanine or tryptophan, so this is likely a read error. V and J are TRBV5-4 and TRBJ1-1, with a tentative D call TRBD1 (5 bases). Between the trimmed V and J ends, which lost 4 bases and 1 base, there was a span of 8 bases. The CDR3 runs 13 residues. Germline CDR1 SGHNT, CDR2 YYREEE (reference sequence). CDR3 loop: CASSLTENTEAFL. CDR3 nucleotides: TGTGCCAGCAGCCTGACAGAGAACACTGAAGCTTTCCTT.

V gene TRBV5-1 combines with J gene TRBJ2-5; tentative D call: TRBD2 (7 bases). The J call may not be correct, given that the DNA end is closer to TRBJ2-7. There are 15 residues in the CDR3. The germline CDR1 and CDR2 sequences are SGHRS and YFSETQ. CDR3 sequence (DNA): TGCGCCAGCAGCTTGGTGGGGGGGCAAGCCCACGAGCAGTACTTC. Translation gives CASSLVGGQAHEQYF.

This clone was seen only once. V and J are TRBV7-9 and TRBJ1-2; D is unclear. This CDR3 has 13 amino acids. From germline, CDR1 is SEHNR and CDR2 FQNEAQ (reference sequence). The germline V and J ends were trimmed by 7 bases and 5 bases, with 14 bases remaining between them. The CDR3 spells CASTFTGEYGYTF. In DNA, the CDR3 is TGTGCCAGCACCTTTACTGGGGAGTATGGCTACACCTTC.

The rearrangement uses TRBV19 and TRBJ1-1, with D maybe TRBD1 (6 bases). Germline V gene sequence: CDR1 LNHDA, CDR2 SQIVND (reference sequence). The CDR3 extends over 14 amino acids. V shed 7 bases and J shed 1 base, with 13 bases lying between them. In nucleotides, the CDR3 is TGTGCCAGTATAGAGGGACATCCGAACACTGAAGCTTTCTTT. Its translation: CASIEGHPNTEAFF.

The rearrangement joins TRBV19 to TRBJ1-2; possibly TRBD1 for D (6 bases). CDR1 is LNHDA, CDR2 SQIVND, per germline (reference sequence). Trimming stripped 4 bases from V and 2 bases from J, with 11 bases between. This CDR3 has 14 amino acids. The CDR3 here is CASSTEQGNYGYTF. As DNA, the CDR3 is TGTGCCAGTAGTACCGAACAGGGAAACTATGGCTACACCTTC.

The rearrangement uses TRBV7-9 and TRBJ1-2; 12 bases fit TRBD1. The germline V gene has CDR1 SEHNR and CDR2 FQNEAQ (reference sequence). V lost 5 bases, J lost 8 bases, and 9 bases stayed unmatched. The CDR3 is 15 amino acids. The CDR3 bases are TGTGCCAGCAGCCGGTCCGGGACAGGGGGCAACGGCTACACCTTC. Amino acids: CASSRSGTGGNGYTF. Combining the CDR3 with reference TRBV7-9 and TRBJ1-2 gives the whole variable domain DTGVSQNPRHKITKRGQNVTFRCDPISEHNRLYWYRQTLGQGPEFLTYFQNEAQLEKSRLLSDRFSAERPKGSFSTLEIQRTEQGDSAMYLCASSRSGTGGNGYTFGSGTRLTVV.

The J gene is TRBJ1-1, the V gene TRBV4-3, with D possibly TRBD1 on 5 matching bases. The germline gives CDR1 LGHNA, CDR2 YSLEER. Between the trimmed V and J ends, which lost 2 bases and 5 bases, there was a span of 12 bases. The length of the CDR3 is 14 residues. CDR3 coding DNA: TGCGCCAGCAGCCAAAACCAGGGTCGGACTGAAGCTTTCTTT. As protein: CASSQNQGRTEAFF.

The DNA of the CDR3 is TGTGCCAGCAGCCAAACAGGGAGATTCCACTTT. Translated: CASSQTGRFHF. The rearrangement joins TRBV14 to TRBJ1-6; D is possibly TRBD1 (6 bases). The V end lost 2 bases, the J end lost 17 bases, and 10 bases lay between the germline ends. The CDR3 loop spans 11 amino acids. Per germline, CDR1 SGHDN and CDR2 FVKESK.

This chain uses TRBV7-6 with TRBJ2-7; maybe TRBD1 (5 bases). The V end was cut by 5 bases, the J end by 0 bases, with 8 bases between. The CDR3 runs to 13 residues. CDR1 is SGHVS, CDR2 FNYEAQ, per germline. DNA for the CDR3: TGTGCCAGCAGCCGACAGAGCTCCTACGAGCAGTACTTC. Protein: CASSRQSSYEQYF.

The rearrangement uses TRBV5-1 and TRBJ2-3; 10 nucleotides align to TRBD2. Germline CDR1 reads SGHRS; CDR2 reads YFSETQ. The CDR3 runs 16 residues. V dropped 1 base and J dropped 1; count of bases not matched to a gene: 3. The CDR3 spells CASSLQLAGGTDTQYF. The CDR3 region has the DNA TGCGCCAGCAGCTTGCAGCTAGCGGGGGGCACAGATACGCAGTATTTT.

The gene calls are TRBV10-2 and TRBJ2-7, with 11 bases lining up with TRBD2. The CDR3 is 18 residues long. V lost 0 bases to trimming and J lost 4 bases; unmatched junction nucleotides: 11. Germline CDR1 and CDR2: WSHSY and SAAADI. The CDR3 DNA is TGCGCCAGCAGTGAGTCGGTAACAGCTAGCGGGGGGATTTACGAGCAGTACTTC. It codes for CASSESVTASGGIYEQYF.

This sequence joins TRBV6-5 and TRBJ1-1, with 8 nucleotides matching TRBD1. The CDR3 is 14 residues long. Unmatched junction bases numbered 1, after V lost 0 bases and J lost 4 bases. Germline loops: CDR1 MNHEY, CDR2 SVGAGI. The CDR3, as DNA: TGTGCCAGCAGTTACTCCAGGGGGCTCACTGAAGCTTTCTTT. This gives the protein CASSYSRGLTEAFF.

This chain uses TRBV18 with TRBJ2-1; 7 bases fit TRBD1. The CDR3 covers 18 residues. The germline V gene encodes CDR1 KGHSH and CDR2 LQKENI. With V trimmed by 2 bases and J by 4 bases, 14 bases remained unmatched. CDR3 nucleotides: TGTGCCAGCTCACCAACAAACAGGAGACAGGGACCATACAATGAGCAGTTCTTC. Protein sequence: CASSPTNRRQGPYNEQFF.

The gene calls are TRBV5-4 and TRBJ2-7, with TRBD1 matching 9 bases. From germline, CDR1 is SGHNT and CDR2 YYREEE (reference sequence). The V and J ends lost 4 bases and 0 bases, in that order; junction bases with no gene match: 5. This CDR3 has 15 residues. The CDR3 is CASSSAGQGSYEQYF. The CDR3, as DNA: TGTGCCAGCAGCAGTGCGGGACAGGGCTCCTACGAGCAGTACTTC.

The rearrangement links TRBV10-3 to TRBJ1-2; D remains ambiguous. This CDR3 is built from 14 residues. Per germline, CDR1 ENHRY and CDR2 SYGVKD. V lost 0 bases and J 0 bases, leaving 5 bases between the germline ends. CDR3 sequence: CAISESETNYGYTF. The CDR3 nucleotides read TGTGCCATCAGTGAGTCAGAGACTAACTATGGCTACACCTTC.